Listed here are 18 T cell receptor beta chains from one sample, sequenced in a study of blood T cell repertoires in COVID-19. TCRdb's table, derived via immunoSEQ multiplex PCR, lists solely in-frame clones and lacks some. Among under 100,000 clones, about 85% were seen once, and the ten largest hold 20% to 30%. The sample was peripheral blood. The receptor set was obtained from a man aged 80 or over with active or convalescent COVID-19.

This rearrangement joins TRBV7-6 to TRBJ2-1; possibly TRBD1 for D (5 bases). Germline V lookup: CDR1 SGHVS, CDR2 FNYEAQ. The CDR3 consists of 15 residues. Trimming left V 1 base short and J 9 bases short, with 16 bases between. The CDR3 DNA follows: TGTGCCAGCAGCTTAGAACAGCCAGGGCATGGTGAGCAGTTCTTC. Residues: CASSLEQPGHGEQFF.

The chain recombines TRBV29-1 with TRBJ2-2; maybe TRBD2 (5 bases). Germline V CDR1 and CDR2: SQVTM, ANQGSEA. The CDR3 runs 12 residues. Trimming removed 6 bases from V and 6 bases from J, with 11 bases in between. CDR3 protein: CSVWRVPGELFF. The CDR3 DNA reads TGCAGCGTCTGGCGGGTCCCCGGGGAGCTGTTTTTT.

The rearrangement uses TRBV5-1 and TRBJ2-1, with 12 bases that match TRBD2. From germline, CDR1 is SGHRS and CDR2 YFSETQ. Germline trimming cut 5 bases from V and 6 bases from J; bases unmatched to any gene: 12. The CDR3 is 17 residues long. As DNA, the CDR3 is TGCGCCAGCAGGCTAGCGGGGGGGATGGTTGGAGGCAATGAGCAGTTCTTC. It codes for CASRLAGGMVGGNEQFF.

The V call is TRBV4-1, the J call TRBJ1-2, with D possibly matching TRBD1 (6 bases). Between the trimmed V and J ends, which lost 0 bases and 4 bases, there was a span of 12 bases. This CDR3 contains 15 residues. The germline CDR1 and CDR2 sequences are MGHRA and YSYEKL. CDR3: CASSQERQGSYGYTF. In DNA form, the CDR3 reads TGCGCCAGCAGCCAAGAGCGCCAGGGGAGCTATGGCTACACCTTC.

The chain carries TRBV27 and TRBJ1-3; D is perhaps TRBD1 (5 bases). Germline-derived CDR1 and CDR2 are MNHEY and SMNVEV (reference sequence). V lost 6 bases and J lost 2, with 8 bases in between. The CDR3 loop spans 13 amino acids. The DNA for the CDR3 is TGTGCCAGCAGGACAGCCGCTGGAAACACCATATATTTT. Translation: CASRTAAGNTIYF.

The V gene is TRBV28, the J gene TRBJ2-7, with a possible D match to TRBD1 (5 bases). The CDR3 has 13 amino acids. CDR1 is MDHEN, CDR2 SYDVKM, per germline. V shed 1 base and J shed 3 bases, with 7 bases lying between them. CDR3 in DNA: TGTGCCAGCAGTTTATCTCAGGGCTACGAGCAGTACTTC. It yields the protein CASSLSQGYEQYF. Combining the CDR3 with reference TRBV28 and TRBJ2-7 gives the whole variable domain DVKVTQSSRYLVKRTGEKVFLECVQDMDHENMFWYRQDPGLGLRLIYFSYDVKMKEKGDIPEGYSVSREKKERFSLILESASTNQTSMYLCASSLSQGYEQYFGPGTRLTVT.

This sequence joins TRBV2 and TRBJ1-2, with D maybe TRBD1 (5 bases). The CDR3 contains 15 residues. Germline V gene lookup returns CDR1 SNHLY and CDR2 FYNNEI. Trimming removed 2 bases at V and 4 bases at J, with 14 bases between. CDR3 residues: CASSERAGLSYGYTF. CDR3 DNA sequence: TGTGCCAGCAGTGAAAGGGCAGGGCTATCCTATGGCTACACCTTC. The full variable domain, rest sourced from reference TRBV2 and TRBJ1-2, is EPEVTQTPSHQVTQMGQEVILRCVPISNHLYFYWYRQILGQKVEFLVSFYNNEISEKSEIFDDQFSVERPDGSNFTLKIRSTKLEDSAMYFCASSERAGLSYGYTFGSGTRLTVV.

The chain uses TRBV18 and TRBJ1-2; possible D gene TRBD1, 6 bases. The V gene lost 1 base and the J gene lost 1 base, with 10 bases spanning the gap. CDR1 is KGHSH and CDR2 is LQKENI in the germline V gene. The CDR3 consists of 15 residues. In DNA form, the CDR3 reads TGTGCCAGCTCACCACGACAGGTGATTAACTATGGCTACACCTTC. It encodes CASSPRQVINYGYTF.

The V call is TRBV19, the J call TRBJ1-2; D call uncertain. The CDR3 contains 15 residues. Germline CDR1 reads LNHDA; CDR2 reads SQIVND (reference sequence). The germline V and J ends were trimmed by 5 bases and 6 bases, with 19 bases remaining between them. This chain's CDR3 is CASSVFLTVSDGYTF. For the CDR3, the DNA is TGTGCCAGTAGTGTCTTTCTAACCGTTTCGGATGGCTACACCTTC. Looking up the rest from reference TRBV19 and TRBJ1-2 gives the full variable domain: DGGITQSPKYLFRKEGQNVTLSCEQNLNHDAMYWYRQDPGQGLRLIYYSQIVNDFQKGDIAEGYSVSREKKESFPLTVTSAQKNPTAFYLCASSVFLTVSDGYTFGSGTRLTVV.

The chain has TRBV6-2 or TRBV6-3 and TRBJ2-7, with D possibly matching TRBD2 (5 bases). This CDR3 region has 15 residues. V lost 1 base, J lost 0 bases, and 10 bases lay in between. Germline V gives CDR1 MNHEY, CDR2 SVGEGT. This chain's CDR3 is CASSYFGSYSYEQYF. The CDR3 region has the DNA TGTGCCAGCAGTTACTTTGGGAGTTACTCCTACGAGCAGTACTTC.

This clone was seen only once. The V call is TRBV28, the J call TRBJ2-1; TRBD2 aligns across 8 bases. Losses at the gene ends were 3 bases for V and 9 bases for J; bases not matched to a gene: 10. The CDR3 runs 15 residues. CDR1 MDHEN and CDR2 SYDVKM come from the germline V gene. CDR3 nucleotide sequence: TGTGCCAGCAGTTTCTCCACGGGGGGGCAGGGTGAGCAGTTCTTC. Its translation: CASSFSTGGQGEQFF.

The J gene is TRBJ2-3, the V gene TRBV5-1, with 8 bases fitting TRBD1. This CDR3 comprises 16 residues. The V gene end was trimmed by 0 bases and the J gene end by 5 bases; junction bases not matched to a gene: 8. Looked up from germline, CDR1 is SGHRS and CDR2 is YFSETQ. CDR3 DNA: TGCGCCAGCAGCTTGGAGGACAGGGCGACGATAGATACGCAGTATTTT. It specifies CASSLEDRATIDTQYF. The full variable domain, rest sourced from reference TRBV5-1 and TRBJ2-3, is KAGVTQTPRYLIKTRGQQVTLSCSPISGHRSVSWYQQTPGQGLQFLFEYFSETQRNKGNFPGRFSGRQFSNSRSEMNVSTLELGDSALYLCASSLEDRATIDTQYFGPGTRLTVL.

V usage is TRBV10-2 and J usage is TRBJ1-5; perhaps TRBD1 as D (5 bases). The V end lost 5 bases, the J end lost 5 bases, and 16 bases lay between the germline ends. Per the germline V gene, CDR1 is WSHSY and CDR2 is SAAADI. The CDR3 covers 15 residues. The CDR3 DNA reads TGCGCCAGCAGTTGGACCGGAGGGGTGGATCAGCCCCAGCATTTT. This codes for CASSWTGGVDQPQHF.

This chain links TRBV18 with TRBJ2-5; TRBD2 matches at 10 bases. V was clipped by 1 base and J by 5 bases; unmatched bases: 7. Germline assignment: CDR1 KGHSH and CDR2 LQKENI. The CDR3 has 16 residues. CDR3 sequence reads: CASSPLQRGGPETQYF. CDR3 DNA: TGTGCCAGCTCACCACTCCAGCGGGGGGGCCCGGAGACCCAGTACTTC.

This rearrangement joins TRBV6-6 to TRBJ1-5, with 7 bases that match TRBD1. With 0 bases clipped from V and 7 bases from J, the junction kept 3 bases outside the gene matches. The length of the CDR3 is 14 residues. Looked up from germline, CDR1 is MNHNY and CDR2 is SVGAGI (reference sequence). The CDR3 spells CASSYSQGGQPQHF. The CDR3, as DNA: TGTGCCAGCAGTTACTCTCAGGGGGGCCAGCCCCAGCATTTT.

The rearrangement links TRBV3-1 (or the pseudogene TRBV3-2) to TRBJ2-5; D unresolved. Deletions cut 6 bases from V and 2 bases from J, with 4 bases between. The CDR3 extends over 11 amino acids. The germline gives CDR1 LGHDT, CDR2 YNNKEL (reference sequence). This CDR3 reads CASRYQETQYF. The CDR3 DNA reads TGTGCCAGCAGGTATCAAGAGACCCAGTACTTC.

This chain uses TRBV10-2 with TRBJ2-2, with TRBD1 matching over 10 bases. Trimming cost V 6 bases and J 7 bases; bases outside gene matches: 5. This CDR3 is built from 14 residues. Germline V lookup: CDR1 WSHSY, CDR2 SAAADI. DNA for the CDR3: TGCGCCAGCAGCGACAGGGGGCTAATCGGGGAGCTGTTTTTT. The encoded protein is CASSDRGLIGELFF.

The chain is built from TRBV6-5 and TRBJ2-7; TRBD1 might be the D (5 bases). With 6 bases removed from V and 7 bases from J, the gap between germline ends came to 16 bases. CDR3 length equals 13 residues. Germline values: CDR1 MNHEY, CDR2 SVGAGI. DNA of the CDR3: TGTGCCAGCAGCCTCACCGTATGGACAGAGCAGTACTTC. It specifies CASSLTVWTEQYF.